This entry describes one T cell receptor beta chain. The sample is drawn from a study of blood T cell repertoires in COVID-19. Background on the study: Acute and convalescent COVID-19 samples came from the United States, Italy and Spain.

The CDR3 covers 18 residues. Germline-derived CDR1 and CDR2 are LNHDA and SQIVND (reference sequence). The V and J ends lost 1 base and 0 bases respectively, with 13 bases between them. Authors' processing steps: Nucleated cell number was recorded as an estimate derived from reference gene primer amplification. TCRdb keeps only in-frame clones here, not all; method: immunoSEQ multiplex PCR. Clonal size and the V and J genes are those of that table, whereas D and trimming came from the DNA. Altogether hundreds of thousands of clones are present, about four fifths being singletons, with the ten largest covering approximately 4.8%. Study members were between about 18 and 100 years old and lived in about two dozen US regions. During the 2 weeks before they entered the study, exposed participants had met someone with a PCR-confirmed or clinician-diagnosed COVID-19 case.

This chain joins TRBV19 and TRBJ2-6; possible D gene TRBD2, 5 bases. Sequencing used PBMCs or T cells enriched from blood (not recorded which). This sequence originates from a woman aged 50 to 65 who had been exposed to COVID-19. In DNA, the CDR3 is TGTGCCAGTAGTATAGGGAGGCGCCTGGTCTCTGGGGCCAACGTCCTGACTTTC. This encodes CASSIGRRLVSGANVLTF.